The 24 T cell receptor beta chains below all came from one sample that was sequenced in a study of blood T cell repertoires in COVID-19. Only in-frame clones appear in the TCRdb table, and some are missing; sequencing was by immunoSEQ multiplex PCR. This table holds approximately 41,000 clones, around nine tenths found once. Sequencing input: peripheral blood. Source of these receptors: a woman aged 40 to 50 with acute or convalescent COVID-19.

This chain uses TRBV28 with TRBJ1-2; TRBD1 might be the D (6 bases). Trimming shortened V by 10 bases and J by 2 bases, and 23 bases separated the two germline ends. The germline CDR1 and CDR2 sequences are MDHEN and SYDVKM. The CDR3 is 16 amino acids. The CDR3 spells CATGRGGRDANYGYTF. The CDR3, as DNA: TGTGCCACTGGGCGCGGGGGGCGGGATGCGAACTATGGCTACACCTTC.

The chain combines TRBV7-8 with TRBJ1-1; D remains ambiguous. CDR1 and CDR2 (germline): SGHVS, FQNEAQ. There are 13 residues in the CDR3. The V end was cut by 9 bases, the J end by 5 bases, with 16 bases between. This CDR3 is CASSRTRETEAFF. The CDR3 region has the DNA TGTGCCAGTTCCCGGACCCGGGAGACTGAAGCTTTCTTT.

The chain uses TRBV4-2 and TRBJ2-7; TRBD2 agrees at 13 bases. The CDR3 is made up of 19 amino acids. Germline V gene data show CDR1 as LGHNA and CDR2 as YNFKEQ. The trim removed 4 bases at V and 2 bases at J, leaving 14 bases unmatched. The CDR3: CASSPPRTSGGPRAYEQYF. DNA of the CDR3: TGTGCCAGCAGCCCGCCCCGGACTAGCGGGGGTCCCCGTGCCTACGAGCAGTACTTC.

This rearrangement joins TRBV7-3 to TRBJ2-7; maybe TRBD2 (6 bases). Germline assignment: CDR1 SGHTA and CDR2 FQGTGA. The germline V and J ends were trimmed by 5 bases and 4 bases, with 12 bases remaining between them. This CDR3 has 13 amino acids. The CDR3 coding sequence is TGTGCCAGCAGCCCCCCGGGGAGGTACGAGCAGTACTTC. It codes for CASSPPGRYEQYF.

The chain has TRBV28 and TRBJ1-2; D remains unclear. This CDR3 region has 14 residues. The V gene's germline CDR1 is MDHEN and CDR2 SYDVKM. The ends were cut back, 7 bases at V and 3 bases at J, with 15 bases in the middle. The CDR3 DNA is TGTGCCAGCATCTCCCTAGACCGGGACTATGGCTACACCTTC. Translation gives CASISLDRDYGYTF.

The V gene is TRBV10-3, the J gene TRBJ2-7, with 8 bases matching TRBD2. Germline V gene lookup returns CDR1 ENHRY and CDR2 SYGVKD. V shed 4 bases, J shed 5 bases, and the junction held 13 bases outside the gene matches. The CDR3 consists of 16 residues. For the CDR3, the DNA is TGTGCCATCAGTGCGGCGGGGGGCACTCTCAGGAACGAGCAGTACTTC. Amino acid sequence: CAISAAGGTLRNEQYF.

The chain couples TRBV5-1 to TRBJ2-3; TRBD2 is a possible D gene (5 bases). CDR1 and CDR2 (germline): SGHRS, YFSETQ. V lost 0 bases and J lost 6, with 14 bases in between. The CDR3 sequence is 15 residues long. CDR3 residues: CASSLEGRGLDTQYF. The CDR3 DNA is TGCGCCAGCAGCTTGGAAGGTCGGGGTTTGGATACGCAGTATTTT. Complete variable domain (other parts from reference TRBV5-1 and TRBJ2-3): KAGVTQTPRYLIKTRGQQVTLSCSPISGHRSVSWYQQTPGQGLQFLFEYFSETQRNKGNFPGRFSGRQFSNSRSEMNVSTLELGDSALYLCASSLEGRGLDTQYFGPGTRLTVL.

The chain combines TRBV27 with TRBJ1-4; 7 nucleotides agree with TRBD1. CDR1 MNHEY and CDR2 SMNVEV come from the germline V gene (reference sequence). The CDR3 runs to 19 residues. The J segment lost 2 bases and the V segment lost 5 bases, leaving 17 bases of the junction unmatched. The CDR3 is CASSKVTTGWRGTNEKLFF. The CDR3 region has the DNA TGTGCCAGCAGTAAGGTTACGACAGGGTGGAGGGGTACTAATGAAAAACTGTTTTTT.

The chain has TRBV30 and TRBJ2-4; D perhaps matches TRBD2 (5 bases). Germline V gene lookup returns CDR1 GTSNPN and CDR2 SVGIG (reference sequence). Trimming took off 0 bases at V and 5 bases at J, with 8 bases between the two ends. This CDR3 region has 13 residues. The CDR3 loop reads CAWSVPRENIQYF. As DNA, the CDR3 is TGTGCCTGGAGTGTACCGCGGGAAAACATTCAGTACTTC.

V usage is TRBV6-5 and J usage is TRBJ2-5; D is possibly TRBD1 (6 bases). CDR1 and CDR2 from the germline V gene are MNHEY and SVGAGI. The CDR3 has 15 amino acids. Trimming left V 4 bases short and J 3 bases short, with 15 bases between. CDR3 DNA: TGTGCCAGCAGTTCGAGACAGGTCAATAAAGAGACCCAGTACTTC. Protein product: CASSSRQVNKETQYF.

The V call is TRBV27, the J call TRBJ1-6, with 8 bases that match TRBD1. Germline-derived CDR1 and CDR2 are MNHEY and SMNVEV (reference sequence). The CDR3 totals 15 residues. After removal of 6 bases from V and 7 bases from J, the junction contained 8 bases not matched to a gene. The CDR3 DNA follows: TGTGCCAGCAGGATGGACAGGGTTGGAAATTCACCCCTCCACTTT. It codes for CASRMDRVGNSPLHF.

The gene calls are TRBV11-1 and TRBJ1-2, with D possibly matching TRBD1 (6 bases). CDR1 is SGHAT, CDR2 FQDESV, per germline (reference sequence). Trimming stripped 4 bases from V and 2 bases from J, with 17 bases between. CDR3 length: 16 amino acids. CDR3: CASSSNNRDRNYGYTF. As DNA, the CDR3 is TGTGCCAGCAGCTCAAACAACAGGGATAGGAACTATGGCTACACCTTC.

The gene calls are TRBV4-3 and TRBJ2-7; 10 bases map to TRBD1. The CDR3 totals 16 residues. The V gene end was trimmed by 1 base and the J gene end by 4 bases; junction bases not matched to a gene: 7. CDR1 and CDR2 (germline): LGHNA, YSLEER. The CDR3 region has the DNA TGCGCCAGCAGCCAAGTTGGAGGGGACAGGGGTTACGAGCAGTACTTC. Translation: CASSQVGGDRGYEQYF.

The V gene is TRBV7-3, the J gene TRBJ2-3; 9 bases are shared with TRBD2. Trimming at V came to 5 bases and at J to 5 bases, leaving 8 bases not matched to a gene. The germline CDR1 and CDR2 sequences are SGHTA and FQGTGA. This CDR3 contains 15 residues. This chain's CDR3 is CASSLSGSGGDTQYF. The CDR3 coding sequence is TGTGCCAGCAGCCTTAGCGGGAGTGGGGGAGATACGCAGTATTTT.

The chain uses TRBV15 and TRBJ2-3; weak D call: TRBD2 (5 bases). The CDR3 is made up of 15 amino acids. Looked up from germline, CDR1 is LNHNV and CDR2 is YYDKDF (reference sequence). V was clipped by 0 bases and J by 4 bases, with 11 bases between them. CDR3 region: CATSRDGEGSDTQYF. The CDR3 DNA reads as TGTGCCACCAGCAGAGATGGTGAGGGATCAGATACGCAGTATTTT.

The chain has TRBV11-3 and TRBJ1-1; the D is unclear. Trimming took 6 bases from V and 0 from J, leaving 14 bases between them. CDR3 length: 15 amino acids. CDR1 is SGHNT, CDR2 YENEEA, per germline. Here the CDR3 reads CASSPFFRVNTEAFF. The CDR3 DNA sequence: TGTGCCAGCAGTCCCTTTTTCCGGGTGAACACTGAAGCTTTCTTT.

The V call is TRBV27, the J call TRBJ2-7; D remains unclear. The CDR3 extends over 14 amino acids. CDR1 is MNHEY, CDR2 SMNVEV, per germline (reference sequence). Trimming left V 3 bases short and J 0 bases short, with 9 bases between. CDR3 nucleotide sequence: TGTGCCAGCAGTTTGAGAGGCGACTCCTACGAGCAGTACTTC. Translation: CASSLRGDSYEQYF.

This chain uses TRBV4-1 with TRBJ2-7; 11 bases agree with TRBD2. CDR1 MGHRA and CDR2 YSYEKL come from the germline V gene. This CDR3 has 15 residues. Losses at the gene ends were 6 bases for V and 4 bases for J; bases not matched to a gene: 8. CDR3 sequence: CASRPLAGEGYEQYF. The CDR3 DNA follows: TGCGCCAGCAGGCCACTAGCGGGAGAAGGGTACGAGCAGTACTTC.

The chain recombines TRBV3-1 (or the pseudogene TRBV3-2) with TRBJ2-5; TRBD2 aligns across 11 bases. CDR1 is LGHDT and CDR2 is YNNKEL in the germline V gene (reference sequence). The CDR3 is 14 residues long. Unmatched junction bases numbered 8, after V lost 10 bases and J lost 4 bases. Here the CDR3 DNA reads TGTGCCACCAGTCAACTAGCGGGGGCAGAGACCCAGTACTTC. The encoded protein is CATSQLAGAETQYF.

The chain joins TRBV5-1 to TRBJ2-7, with D possibly being TRBD1 (6 bases). V lost 7 bases, J lost 4 bases, and 15 bases lay in between. There are 13 residues in the CDR3. The germline CDR1 and CDR2 sequences are SGHRS and YFSETQ. Here the CDR3 DNA reads TGCGCCAGCGGTCTCCACAGGGAATACGAGCAGTACTTC. It codes for CASGLHREYEQYF.

This rearrangement joins TRBV6-5 to TRBJ1-5; 9 bases match TRBD1. The V segment lost 5 bases and the J segment 3 bases; nucleotides outside the gene matches: 2. Germline V lookup: CDR1 MNHEY, CDR2 SVGAGI. CDR3 length equals 14 residues. CDR3: CASSRDRVNQPQHF. DNA for the CDR3: TGTGCCAGCAGTAGGGACAGGGTCAATCAGCCCCAGCATTTT.

The CDR3 nucleotides read TGCAGCATCCGGGACAGGGTTACCTACGAGCAGTACTTC. Its protein is CSIRDRVTYEQYF. The genes are TRBV29-1 and TRBJ2-7; TRBD1 matches at 9 bases. Germline V gives CDR1 SQVTM, CDR2 ANQGSEA. The CDR3 totals 13 residues. The J segment lost 2 bases and the V segment lost 8 bases, leaving 7 bases of the junction unmatched.

The rearrangement uses TRBV6-2 or TRBV6-3 and TRBJ1-2; D is unclear. Germline CDR1 is MNHEY and CDR2 is SVGEGT. This CDR3 contains 15 residues. Trimming took 0 bases from V and 4 from J, leaving 12 bases between them. CDR3 sequence (DNA): TGTGCCAGCAGTTACTCGAGAGGAGGCGCCTATGGCTACACCTTC. It yields the protein CASSYSRGGAYGYTF.

V gene TRBV30 combines with J gene TRBJ2-7; D not resolved. The CDR3 totals 12 residues. V was shortened by 1 base and J by 1 base, with 5 bases between the two germline ends. Germline V gene data show CDR1 as GTSNPN and CDR2 as SVGIG (reference sequence). The CDR3 spells CAWSDFSYEQYF. CDR3 sequence (DNA): TGTGCCTGGAGTGACTTTTCCTACGAGCAGTACTTC.